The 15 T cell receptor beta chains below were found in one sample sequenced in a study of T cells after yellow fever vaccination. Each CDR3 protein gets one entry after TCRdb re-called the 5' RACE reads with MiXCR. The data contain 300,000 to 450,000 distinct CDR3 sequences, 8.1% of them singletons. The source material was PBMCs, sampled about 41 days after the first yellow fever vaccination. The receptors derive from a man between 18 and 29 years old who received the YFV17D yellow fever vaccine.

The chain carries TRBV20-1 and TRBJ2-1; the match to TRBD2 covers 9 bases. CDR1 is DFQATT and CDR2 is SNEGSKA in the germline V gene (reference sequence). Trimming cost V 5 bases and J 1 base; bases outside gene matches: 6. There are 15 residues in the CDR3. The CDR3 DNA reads TGCAGTGCTCCAAGACTAGCGGATTCCTACAATGAGCAGTTCTTC. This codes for CSAPRLADSYNEQFF.

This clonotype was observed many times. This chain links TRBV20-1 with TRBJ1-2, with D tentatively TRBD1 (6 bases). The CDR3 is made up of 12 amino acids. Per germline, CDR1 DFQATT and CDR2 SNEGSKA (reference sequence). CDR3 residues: CSGTQGINGYTF. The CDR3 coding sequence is TGCAGCGGGACACAGGGTATAAATGGCTACACCTTC.

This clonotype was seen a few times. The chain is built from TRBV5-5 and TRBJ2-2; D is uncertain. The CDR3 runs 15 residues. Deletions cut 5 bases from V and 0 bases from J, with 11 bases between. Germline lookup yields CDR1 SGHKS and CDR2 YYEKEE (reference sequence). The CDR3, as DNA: TGTGCCAGCAGTCGGACGGAAACGAACACCGGGGAGCTGTTTTTT. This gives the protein CASSRTETNTGELFF.

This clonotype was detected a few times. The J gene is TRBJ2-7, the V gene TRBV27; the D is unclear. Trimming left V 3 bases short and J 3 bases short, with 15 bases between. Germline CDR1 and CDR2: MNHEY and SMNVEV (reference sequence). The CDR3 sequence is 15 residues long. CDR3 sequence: CASSFSAGALYEQYV. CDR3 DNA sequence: TGTGCCAGCAGTTTCTCGGCCGGCGCTCTCTACGAGCAGTACGTC.

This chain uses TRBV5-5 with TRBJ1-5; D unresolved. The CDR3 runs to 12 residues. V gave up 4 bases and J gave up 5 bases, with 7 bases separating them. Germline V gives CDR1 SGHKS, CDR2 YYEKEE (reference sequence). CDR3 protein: CASSPVDQPQHF. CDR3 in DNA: TGTGCCAGCAGCCCCGTTGATCAGCCCCAGCATTTT.

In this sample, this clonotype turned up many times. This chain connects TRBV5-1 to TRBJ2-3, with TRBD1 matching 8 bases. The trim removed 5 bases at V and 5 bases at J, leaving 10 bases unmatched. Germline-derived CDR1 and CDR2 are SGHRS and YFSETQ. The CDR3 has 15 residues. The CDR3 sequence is CASSFQGAGEDTQYF. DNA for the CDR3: TGCGCCAGCAGTTTCCAGGGGGCAGGAGAAGATACGCAGTATTTT.

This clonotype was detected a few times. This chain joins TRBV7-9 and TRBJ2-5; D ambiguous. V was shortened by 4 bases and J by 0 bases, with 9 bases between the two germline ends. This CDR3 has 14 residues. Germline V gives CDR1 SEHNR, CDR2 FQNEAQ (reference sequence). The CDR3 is CASSSFHNQETQYF. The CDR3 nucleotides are TGTGCCAGCAGCTCCTTCCATAACCAAGAGACCCAGTACTTC.

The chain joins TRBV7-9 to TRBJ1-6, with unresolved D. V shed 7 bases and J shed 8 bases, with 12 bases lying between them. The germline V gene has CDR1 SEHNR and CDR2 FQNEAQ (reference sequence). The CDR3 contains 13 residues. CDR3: CASTRTEDSPLHF. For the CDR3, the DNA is TGTGCCAGCACCCGGACGGAGGATTCACCCCTCCACTTT.

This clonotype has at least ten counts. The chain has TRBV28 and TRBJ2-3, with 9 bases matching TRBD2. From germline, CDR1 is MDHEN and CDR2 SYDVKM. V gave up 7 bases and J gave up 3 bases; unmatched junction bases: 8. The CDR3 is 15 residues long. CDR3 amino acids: CASNWGGLATDTQYF. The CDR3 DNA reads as TGTGCCAGCAACTGGGGGGGACTAGCAACAGATACGCAGTATTTT. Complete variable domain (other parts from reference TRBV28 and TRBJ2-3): DVKVTQSSRYLVKRTGEKVFLECVQDMDHENMFWYRQDPGLGLRLIYFSYDVKMKEKGDIPEGYSVSREKKERFSLILESASTNQTSMYLCASNWGGLATDTQYFGPGTRLTVL.

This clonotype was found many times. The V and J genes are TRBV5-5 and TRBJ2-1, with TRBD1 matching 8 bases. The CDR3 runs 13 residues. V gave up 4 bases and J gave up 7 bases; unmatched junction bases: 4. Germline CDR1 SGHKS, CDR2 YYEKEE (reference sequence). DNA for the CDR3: TGTGCCAGCAGCCGACAGGGGTGGAATGAGCAGTTCTTC. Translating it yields CASSRQGWNEQFF. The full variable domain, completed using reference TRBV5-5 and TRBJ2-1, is DAGVTQSPTHLIKTRGQQVTLRCSPISGHKSVSWYQQVLGQGPQFIFQYYEKEERGRGNFPDRFSARQFPNYSSELNVNALLLGDSALYLCASSRQGWNEQFFGPGTRLTVL.

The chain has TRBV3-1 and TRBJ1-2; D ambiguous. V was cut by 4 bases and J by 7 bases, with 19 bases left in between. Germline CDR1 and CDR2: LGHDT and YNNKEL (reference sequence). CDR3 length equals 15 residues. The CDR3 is CASSPQIAGVSGYTF. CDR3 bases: TGTGCCAGCAGCCCCCAAATTGCCGGGGTGAGTGGCTACACCTTC.

The CDR3 region has the DNA TGTGCCATCGGTCGGGGAGGGAGCACCGGGGAGCTGTTTTTT. Its translation: CAIGRGGSTGELFF. The V gene is TRBV10-3, the J gene TRBJ2-2, with 7 nucleotides matching TRBD2. Germline trimming cut 8 bases from V and 4 bases from J; bases unmatched to any gene: 7. Per germline, CDR1 ENHRY and CDR2 SYGVKD. The CDR3 is 14 residues long.

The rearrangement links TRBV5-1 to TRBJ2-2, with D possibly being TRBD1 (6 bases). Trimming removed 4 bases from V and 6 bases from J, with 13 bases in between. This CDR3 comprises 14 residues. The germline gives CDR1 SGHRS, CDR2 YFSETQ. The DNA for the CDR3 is TGCGCCAGCAGCGTATCAGGGGTTTCCGGGGAGCTGTTTTTT. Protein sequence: CASSVSGVSGELFF.

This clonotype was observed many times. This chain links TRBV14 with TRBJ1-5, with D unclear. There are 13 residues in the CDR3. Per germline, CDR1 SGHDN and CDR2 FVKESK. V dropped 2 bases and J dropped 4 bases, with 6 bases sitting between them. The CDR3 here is CASSQQINQPQHF. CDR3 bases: TGTGCCAGCAGCCAACAGATAAATCAGCCCCAGCATTTT.

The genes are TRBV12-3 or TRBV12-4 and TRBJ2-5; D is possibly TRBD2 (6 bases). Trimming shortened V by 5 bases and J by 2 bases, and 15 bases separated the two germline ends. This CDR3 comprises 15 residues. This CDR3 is CASSPGVGLQETQYF. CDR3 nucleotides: TGTGCCAGCAGTCCGGGGGTGGGGCTTCAAGAGACCCAGTACTTC.